These T cell receptor beta chains were read from a single sample in a study of blood T cell repertoires in COVID-19. TCRdb's copy holds only in-frame clones and misses some; the assay was immunoSEQ multiplex PCR. The sample consists of hundreds of thousands of clones, roughly 89% of them appearing once. Sequenced: peripheral blood. The receptors come from a woman aged 50 to 60 with COVID-19, enrolled during active disease. Each CDR3 is given with its conserved first and last residue. A D gene is named only where the DNA matches it firmly. Size is omitted from some rows. Given values are once, few, many or a class for expanded clones.

v_gene,d_gene,j_gene,abundance,len,CDR3aa,CDR3nt
TRBV9,NA,TRBJ1-6,NA,15,CASSVESQVNSPLHF,TGTGCCAGCAGCGTAGAAAGCCAGGTTAATTCACCCCTCCACTTT
TRBV7-3,TRBD2,TRBJ2-3,NA,18,CASSLSLGSGGSTDTQYF,TGTGCCAGCAGCTTAAGTCTTGGAAGCGGGGGAAGCACAGATACGCAGTATTTT
TRBV6-5,NA,TRBJ1-5,NA,14,CASLGRIGYQPQHF,TGTGCCAGCCTTGGGAGGATCGGGTATCAGCCCCAGCATTTT
TRBV5-6,TRBD1,TRBJ1-5,NA,15,CASSLTGATNQPQHF,TGTGCCAGCAGCCTAACAGGGGCTACCAATCAGCCCCAGCATTTT
TRBV13,NA,TRBJ1-3,NA,16,CASSLGGRIAGNTIYF,TGTGCCAGCAGCTTAGGGGGGAGAATTGCTGGAAACACCATATATTTT
TRBV6-1,TRBD1,TRBJ1-1,NA,14,CASSERQGRTEAFF,TGTGCCAGCAGTGAAAGACAGGGGAGGACTGAAGCTTTCTTT
TRBV30,NA,TRBJ1-2,NA,14,CAWSVGVGHGGYTF,TGTGCCTGGAGTGTAGGAGTAGGTCACGGAGGCTACACCTTC
TRBV27,TRBD2,TRBJ2-7,NA,14,CASSLGRGGYEQYF,TGTGCCAGCAGTTTAGGTCGGGGGGGCTACGAGCAGTACTTC
TRBV3-1/TRBV3-2,NA,TRBJ1-2,once,15,CASSQRPGANYGYTF,TGTGCCAGCAGCCAAAGGCCGGGAGCTAACTATGGCTACACCTTC
TRBV5-6,NA,TRBJ1-1,NA,12,CASSMRRHEAFF,TGTGCCAGCAGCATGAGGCGCCATGAAGCTTTCTTT
TRBV7-9,TRBD1,TRBJ1-1,NA,14,CASSASGTGGLAFF,TGTGCCAGCAGCGCCTCAGGGACAGGGGGCTTAGCTTTCTTT
TRBV7-8,NA,TRBJ2-7,NA,16,CASSLVDGGGGEEQYF,TGTGCCAGCAGCTTAGTAGATGGCGGGGGCGGGGAAGAGCAGTACTTC
TRBV10-2,TRBD2,TRBJ2-3,NA,16,CASSRGGELGTDTQYF,TGCGCCAGCAGCCGCGGGGGGGAATTGGGCACAGATACGCAGTATTTT
TRBV4-2,NA,TRBJ2-2,NA,17,CASSQEVGAANTGELFF,TGTGCCAGCAGCCAAGAAGTAGGTGCGGCGAACACCGGGGAGCTGTTTTTT
TRBV3-1/TRBV3-2,TRBD1,TRBJ1-1,few,12,CASFGQGIGAFF,TGTGCCAGCTTTGGACAGGGAATCGGAGCTTTCTTT
TRBV24-1,NA,TRBJ2-2,NA,18,CATSDLGGVYANTGELFF,TGTGCCACCAGTGACCTAGGCGGGGTCTACGCGAACACCGGGGAGCTGTTTTTT
TRBV28,NA,TRBJ1-6,NA,15,CASSLLQTYNSPLHF,TGTGCCAGCAGTTTATTACAGACATATAATTCACCCCTCCACTTT
TRBV6-5,NA,TRBJ2-3,NA,16,CASSYSRVAQVDTQYF,TGTGCCAGCAGTTACTCGAGGGTAGCGCAGGTAGATACGCAGTATTTT
TRBV30,NA,TRBJ2-2,NA,13,CAWSVGAAGELFF,TGTGCCTGGAGTGTTGGGGCCGCCGGGGAGCTGTTTTTT
TRBV10-3,NA,TRBJ1-6,NA,16,CAISAQVSGGNSPLHF,TGTGCCATCAGTGCCCAAGTCTCGGGTGGGAATTCACCCCTCCACTTT
TRBV5-4,TRBD2,TRBJ2-1,NA,16,CASSPTPGTSMSEQFF,TGTGCCAGCAGCCCTACTCCCGGGACTAGCATGAGTGAGCAGTTCTTC
TRBV19,NA,TRBJ2-6,NA,15,CASSSTGSGANVLTF,TGTGCCAGTAGCTCTACAGGGTCTGGGGCCAACGTCCTGACTTTC
TRBV4-1,NA,TRBJ1-5,NA,14,CASSQGRGNQPQHF,TGCGCCAGCAGCCAAGGACGGGGCAATCAGCCCCAGCATTTT
TRBV5-4,NA,TRBJ2-2,NA,16,CASSPGGGGAAGELFF,TGTGCCAGCAGCCCAGGGGGCGGGGGGGCCGCAGGGGAGCTGTTTTTT